This TCR beta chain comes out of a study of spatial heterogeneity in lung cancer. This clonotype rates as medium-sized. The time point: blood at routine non-recurrence follow-up after resection. Whole RNA was taken from tumor, nontumor lung or frozen PBMC; it was then sequenced unsorted. Each CDR3 protein gets one entry after TCRdb re-called the 5' RACE reads with MiXCR. The table has roughly 120,000 distinct CDR3 sequences, 12% seen once. Germline values: CDR1 MNHEY, CDR2 SVGEGT. The CDR3 is 14 residues long. Trimming cost V 3 bases and J 2 bases; bases outside gene matches: 1. The source of this sequence is a male donor with early-stage non-small cell lung cancer. The chain combines TRBV6-2 or TRBV6-3 with TRBJ1-5; 7 bases match TRBD1. Here the sequenced sample was PBMCs, taken at follow-up. The CDR3 reads CASSYTGGNQPQHF. Written as DNA, the CDR3 is TGTGCCAGCAGTTATACAGGGGGCAATCAGCCCCAGCATTTT.